A few counts support the clone carrying this T cell receptor beta chain. Its specificity is unknown. This sample was taken from a study of T cell repertoires in cytomegalovirus infection. Study summary: Well-studied HLA-B-restricted epitopes and recently identified HLA-C-restricted epitopes of CMV were both used in the study. The public TCR beta signatures pointed to both CMV infection and matching HLA type.

This CDR3 has 15 residues. V was clipped by 5 bases and J by 6 bases; unmatched bases: 8. Germline CDR1 is SEHNR and CDR2 is FQNEAQ (reference sequence). Points from the study as a whole: HLA-C-restricted, CMV-specific TCR beta clonotypes were dominant ex vivo.

MiXCR, run by TCRdb on the reads, gives a single entry per CDR3 protein. The sample holds hundreds of thousands of distinct CDR3 sequences, roughly 30% seen once. The TCR originated in a human donor in good health (CMV status not recorded). Some clones in this sample may be carry-over from other donors' samples. The starting material was cultured CD8+ T cells from PBMCs, obtained from culture after CMV antigen stimulation. The chain combines TRBV7-9 with TRBJ2-1, with TRBD1 matching 9 bases. The CDR3, as DNA: TGTGCCAGCAGCACACCGGGACAGGGAGGCAATGAGCAGTTCTTC. This gives the protein CASSTPGQGGNEQFF.